This TCR beta chain was observed in a study of cytomegalovirus exposure and HLA in healthy donors (dated 2017 in TCRdb). A note on the overall study: According to an earlier analysis of a few hundred of the donors, about 179 million T cells yielded over 90 million unique TCR beta sequences and 276 Gb of sequence data. The study combined high-throughput TCR immunosequencing, statistical association of individual TCRs with disease status, and machine learning to predict cytomegalovirus infection status. Donor age, sex, ethnicity and CMV serostatus were compiled alongside the repertoire data. Four to six DR-DQ haplotypes were handled as single units for association and clustering, since linkage in the cohort was strong. The later analysis used no new phenotypic data to find candidate immune exposures, relying instead on TCR beta sequences and their occurrence across donors. The study profiled the T cell repertoires of hundreds of subjects by immunosequencing and related them to cytomegalovirus serostatus. HLA typing included class I and class II loci at four-digit resolution. Approximately 310 gigabases of sequencing data and approximately 84 million unique TCR sequences were included in an early release covering about 620 HLA-typed donors. In a later analysis, previously published TCR beta repertoires from 666 donors were re-analyzed and high-resolution HLA genotyping was added so that TCR occurrence patterns could be studied. Every discovery cohort repertoire had been produced on one sequencing platform. To decide whether each TCR beta V gene segment behaved as functional or pseudogenic, an earlier analysis of some 600 of the donors relied on high-throughput TCR beta sequencing. The genetic ancestry cluster associated with self-reported Caucasian donors included around 76% of the 398 genotyped donors. The study aimed to test whether signatures of past pathogen exposure could be identified by cataloging public T cell receptors. In addition to the first cohort of around 670 subjects, a separate validation cohort of around 110 different subjects was used. Among some 400 genotyped donors of the cohort, an average of around 240,000 unique TCR beta nucleotide sequences was sequenced per donor, of which about 18% were non-productive. Typing coverage varied by locus: roughly 620-630 donors for A, B, C, DRB1 and DQB1; 522 for DQA1; nearly 610 for DPA1; 400 to 480 for DPB1. In a later genetic analysis, genome-wide SNP genotypes for about 65% of the roughly 700 donors were used, and that subset was treated as a discovery cohort. General conclusions and limits of the study: Some 16 rarely observed V segments, including chromosome 9 orphons, were excluded from the earlier analysis of about 500 of the donors because counts were too low. A few of the identified cytomegalovirus-associated TCR beta chains were confirmed in vitro to be specific for cytomegalovirus antigens. In a later genetic analysis, a missense DCLRE1C variant was associated with V-gene and J-gene trimming of TCR beta chains, and the association was replicated in an independent cohort. Compared with equally common non-associated chains, HLA-associated TCR beta chains in a later analysis were more clonally expanded and had lower generation probabilities. A later analysis found that most CMV-associated TCR beta chains appeared HLA-restricted, with HLA associations seemingly driven largely by CMV exposure. A later analysis associated 15,000 to 20,000 TCR beta sequences with specific HLA alleles at a false discovery rate of 0.05. Cytomegalovirus status was reported to be diagnosed by the classifier with high specificity and sensitivity in both the original and validation cohorts. The 87-base-pair reads could not distinguish some IMGT-functional V segments, including TRBV6-2 and TRBV6-3, so those segments were excluded. According to a later analysis, parvovirus B19, influenza, CMV and Epstein-Barr virus appeared linked to several top co-occurrence clusters. Correlated functional status among segregating V segments might be attributable to linkage disequilibrium, but an unknown experimental factor could not be ruled out. An earlier analysis of 587 of the donors showed that most TCR beta V segments appeared in productive rearrangements either about 87% or about 30% of the time, which broadly matched IMGT annotations. A further reported finding was that TCR beta sequences accurately predicted the HLA-A and HLA-B alleles for most subjects in the first cohort. For the cohort, immune exposure information was limited to CMV serostatus. HLA typing was unavailable for some donors at each locus, so association tests used only the typed subset. Assigning TCR associations to individual alleles was difficult when HLA alleles, especially DR and DQ, strongly co-occurred. In the study, approximately 160 TCR beta chains were listed as associated with cytomegalovirus. The authors suggested that the approach could potentially be generalized to other disease states and immunological phenotypes. The cohort was sequenced for TCR beta chains only, and without alpha or paired-chain data the features that could be detected were limited. Compared with the approximately 670-donor mean, donors in an Asian-associated ancestry cluster had fewer N-insertions in productive TCRs, according to a later genetic analysis. While some public TCRs were present in many individuals, most TCR sequences turned up only very rarely across donors. According to a later analysis, TCR association rates differed among HLA loci, with DRB1 alleles showing the most associated TCRs and HLA-C alleles showing the fewest. Presence/absence analyses assumed roughly uniform sequencing depth across donors, an assumption that may not hold. A group of highly shared sequence variants was considered likely to be a technical artifact of the sequencing pipeline.

Regarding this clone: Which antigen it targets is not known.

Reading from cysteine to phenylalanine, the CDR3 counts 16 amino acids. The sequence is cut down to CDR3 DNA, 48 bases in frame from base 1. V was cut back by 6 bases and J by 0 bases, leaving a gap of 17 bases between them. CDR1 and CDR2 are read off the germline V gene (reference sequence) as MNHEY and SMNVEV. The library came from the immunoSEQ multiplex PCR assay. The multiplex PCR relied on a mix of 60 forward primers for TCR Vbeta segments and 13 reverse primers for TCR Jbeta segments. A multiplex PCR assay on genomic DNA amplified the CDR3 region of rearranged TCR beta genes. Amplified TCR beta libraries were sequenced as 87-base-pair reads on the Illumina HiSeq System. As for the authors' bioinformatics: A later analysis tallied 70 million to 100 million unique TCR beta chains across the 550 to 850 repertoires, and about 12 million of those chains were shared by two or more donors. Raw reads were error-corrected and collapsed into unique sequences by a nearest-neighbor algorithm in which closely related sequences were merged to remove PCR and sequencing errors. To assign V, D and J gene segments, CDR3 sequences were aligned to IMGT reference sequences. Each retained sequence needed at least a six-nucleotide match to both a V gene segment and a J gene segment. A rearrangement counted as productive if the CDR3 had no stop codons and remained in frame with V and J, and every other rearrangement counted as non-productive. Following IMGT convention, CDR3 was defined as the stretch from the second conserved V-encoded cysteine to the conserved J-encoded phenylalanine. Sequences without an unambiguous match to a single V gene segment were excluded from the earlier analysis of 450 to 750 of the donors. An earlier analysis of 500 to 600 of the donors classified V segments as functional when productive rearrangements were above 56.7% and as segregating when the standard deviation between donors was above 5%. A statistical classification framework was developed to diagnose cytomegalovirus status using the catalog of TCR beta chain sequences. V and J gene assignment, in a later analysis, came from comparing TCR nucleotide sequences with IMGT/GENE-DB human TR gene sequences. The TCRdist pipeline was used in a later analysis to assign CDR3 sequences and most-parsimonious VDJ recombination scenarios. In a later analysis, each TCR beta chain was defined by its CDR3 amino acid sequence together with its V-gene family, and reads without a unique V-gene family were excluded. In a later analysis, 500 to 650 highly shared, low-generation-probability nucleotide sequences were removed to address suspected cross-contamination and a sequencing artifact. For each public chain, a later analysis derived a clonal expansion index from normalized ranks of inferred template counts within each repertoire. A later analysis computed generation probabilities with a VDJ recombination model fitted to out-of-frame rearrangements, and checked the results against IGoR. In a later analysis, hypergeometric tests were used to score TCR-TCR, TCR-HLA and TCR-CMV co-occurrence, with a repertoire-size bias correction applied to TCR pairs. False discovery rates were estimated in a later analysis by permuting HLA or CMV assignments 20 times. In a later analysis, co-occurring TCRs were grouped with DBSCAN, and TCRdist sequence similarity was added when clustering was performed within HLA-allele-positive subsets. Co-occurrence clustering excluded repertoires with fewer than 30,000 or more than 120,000 public chains, plus five with anomalous nucleotide sharing. Entries here come from immuneACCESS through TCRdb and include only in-frame sequences with V and J called. Some clones fail to appear in such tables; in the studies checked, an unresolved V gene covers under half of the shortfall, and the cause of the remainder is unknown. D and trimming come from the DNA, and the V and J calls and clone size come from that table. The sample has 140,000 to 150,000 clones on record. The ten largest account for 0.75% to 1% of the sample.

The cohort consisted of 650 to 700 healthy bone marrow donors. At the time of sampling, every cohort member was nominally healthy, though immune exposures that went unrecorded were likely present. The donor was CMV seronegative and belonged to the group of 352 seronegative cohort members. A peripheral blood sample was collected from each donor, and TCR beta sequencing was performed on peripheral blood mononuclear cells. Genomic DNA extraction from the blood cell samples was performed with the Qiagen DNeasy Blood Extraction Kit. This TCR was recovered from a male donor in good health and CMV-seronegative. The source material was PBMCs. This chain is built from TRBV27 and TRBJ1-2; confidence is insufficient to name the D gene. Here the CDR3 is given as CASSGPRAGTNYGYTF. The DNA is as follows: TGTGCCAGCAGCGGACCGCGGGCGGGAACTAACTATGGCTACACCTTC.